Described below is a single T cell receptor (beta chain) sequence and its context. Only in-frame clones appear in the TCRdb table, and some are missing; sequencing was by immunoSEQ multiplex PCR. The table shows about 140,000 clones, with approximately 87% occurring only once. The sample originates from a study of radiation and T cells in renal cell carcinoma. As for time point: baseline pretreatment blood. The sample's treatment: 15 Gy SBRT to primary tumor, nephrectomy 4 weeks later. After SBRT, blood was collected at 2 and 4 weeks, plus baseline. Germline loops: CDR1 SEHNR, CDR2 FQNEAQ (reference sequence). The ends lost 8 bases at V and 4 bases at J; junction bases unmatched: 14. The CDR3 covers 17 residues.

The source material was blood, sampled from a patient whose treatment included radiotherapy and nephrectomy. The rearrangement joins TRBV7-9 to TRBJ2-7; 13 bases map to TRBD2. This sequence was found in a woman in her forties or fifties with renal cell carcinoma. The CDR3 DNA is TGTGCCAGCTCCCGGGAGGGACTAGCGGGGAGGAGGTACGAGCAGTACTTC. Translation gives CASSREGLAGRRYEQYF.